The clone carrying this T cell receptor beta chain has a single count. In the source study's methods: Reference gene primer amplification yielded estimated nucleated cell counts. Some clones are missing from TCRdb's copy, which holds only in-frame ones; the method was immunoSEQ multiplex PCR. V and J calls and clone size are as listed in that table; D and trimming were resolved from the DNA. In the table there are roughly 400,000 clones, over 75% of which are singletons. From germline, CDR1 is SGHNT and CDR2 YYREEE (reference sequence). CDR3 length equals 12 residues. Trimming took off 0 bases at V and 8 bases at J, with 8 bases between the two ends. This sample was taken from a study of blood T cell repertoires in COVID-19. The cohort comprised adults aged roughly 18 to 95 years residing in 24 US areas. Exposed volunteers were people who met a COVID-19 case within 2 weeks before study entry.

V gene TRBV5-4 combines with J gene TRBJ1-2; no clear D. The specimen was PBMCs or T cells enriched from blood (not recorded which). The receptor's source is a woman younger than 35 who had been exposed to COVID-19. The CDR3 region is CASSLEGSGYTF. In DNA form, the CDR3 reads TGTGCCAGCAGCTTGGAAGGTAGCGGCTACACCTTC.